The 26 T cell receptor beta chains presented below share a single source sample, sequenced in a study of T cell responses to AZD1222 COVID-19 vaccine. Sequenced by immunoSEQ multiplex PCR; TCRdb stores in-frame clones only, minus some. The repertoire consists of some 100,000 clones, with about 93% occurring once and the leading ten covering 3.1%. This specimen consisted of peripheral blood, obtained 28 days after the second AZD1222 dose. The receptors shown here come from an adult who received the AZD1222 COVID-19 vaccine.

This chain joins TRBV28 and TRBJ1-5; D gene uncertain. CDR1 is MDHEN, CDR2 SYDVKM, per germline. V lost 5 bases and J 5 bases, leaving 4 bases between the germline ends. The CDR3 contains 11 residues. The CDR3 here is CASSRYQPQHF. DNA for the CDR3: TGTGCCAGCAGTCGATATCAGCCCCAGCATTTT.

As concerns this clone: This sample also contains other DNA sequences that code for the same CDR3. The chain has TRBV18 and TRBJ1-1; unclear D gene. V shed 3 bases and J shed 0 bases, with 5 bases lying between them. The CDR3 runs 13 residues. CDR1 KGHSH and CDR2 LQKENI come from the germline V gene. The CDR3 nucleotides read TGTGCCAGCTCACCGTCGATGAACACTGAAGCTTTCTTT. The encoded protein is CASSPSMNTEAFF.

The chain uses TRBV6-5 and TRBJ1-1; D is ambiguous. This CDR3 is 13 amino acids long. CDR1 is MNHEY, CDR2 SVGAGI, per germline. V lost 4 bases and J 4 bases, leaving 10 bases between the germline ends. CDR3 protein: CASSFRGSTEAFF. CDR3 in DNA: TGTGCCAGCAGTTTCCGGGGAAGCACTGAAGCTTTCTTT.

This chain connects TRBV6-5 to TRBJ1-1, with 7 bases aligning to TRBD1. Germline V CDR1 and CDR2: MNHEY, SVGAGI. Unmatched junction bases numbered 7, after V lost 5 bases and J lost 4 bases. This CDR3 has 14 amino acids. The CDR3 protein is CASSTQTGSTEAFF. In DNA, the CDR3 is TGTGCCAGCAGTACCCAGACAGGGTCCACTGAAGCTTTCTTT.

This clone was observed a handful of times. CDR3 residues: CASRTGGHQPQHF. Here the CDR3 DNA reads TGTGCCAGCAGGACAGGGGGGCATCAGCCCCAGCATTTT. This chain uses TRBV28 with TRBJ1-5; 9 bases are a match to TRBD1. The CDR3 sequence is 13 residues long. The junction had 2 bases not matched to a gene; V was cut back by 6 bases and J by 5 bases. From germline, CDR1 is MDHEN and CDR2 SYDVKM.

The chain has TRBV19 and TRBJ2-1, with D possibly being TRBD2 (6 bases). V dropped 9 bases and J dropped 2 bases, with 8 bases sitting between them. This CDR3 comprises 12 residues. Per the germline V gene, CDR1 is LNHDA and CDR2 is SQIVND (reference sequence). DNA of the CDR3: TGTGCCAGCTCGGGAGCCTACAATGAGCAGTTCTTC. It codes for CASSGAYNEQFF.

The genes are TRBV19 and TRBJ2-1; 9 bases are a match to TRBD2. The trim removed 0 bases at V and 0 bases at J, leaving 3 bases unmatched. CDR1 LNHDA and CDR2 SQIVND come from the germline V gene (reference sequence). CDR3 length: 17 amino acids. The CDR3 sequence: CASSIEGLAFSYNEQFF. CDR3 sequence (DNA): TGTGCCAGTAGTATAGAGGGACTAGCTTTCTCCTACAATGAGCAGTTCTTC.

This rearrangement joins TRBV9 to TRBJ2-5, with TRBD2 matching 14 bases. This CDR3 has 17 residues. The V gene end was trimmed by 4 bases and the J gene end by 5 bases; junction bases not matched to a gene: 10. Germline-derived CDR1 and CDR2 are SGDLS and YYNGEE. The CDR3, as DNA: TGTGCCAGCAGCAGACGGACTAGCGGGGGGAACGAGGAGACCCAGTACTTC. Amino acid sequence: CASSRRTSGGNEETQYF.

This clone was recorded once. The chain combines TRBV29-1 with TRBJ2-7, with D uncertain. The ends were cut back, 7 bases at V and 2 bases at J, with 12 bases in the middle. The length of the CDR3 is 12 residues. Per the germline V gene, CDR1 is SQVTM and CDR2 is ANQGSEA. In DNA, the CDR3 is TGCAGCGGGACGGCAAGACCCTACGAGCAGTACTTC. This sequence encodes CSGTARPYEQYF.

This sequence joins TRBV27 and TRBJ2-1; 10 positions match TRBD2. The CDR3 contains 16 residues. J was trimmed by 4 bases and V by 4 bases; bases with no gene match: 7. Per the germline V gene, CDR1 is MNHEY and CDR2 is SMNVEV (reference sequence). CDR3 protein: CASSYDGLAVYNEQFF. CDR3 nucleotides: TGTGCCAGCAGTTATGACGGACTAGCGGTTTACAATGAGCAGTTCTTC.

The chain couples TRBV20-1 to TRBJ2-7; 7 bases are shared with TRBD1. The CDR3 has 11 amino acids. The ends lost 6 bases at V and 6 bases at J; junction bases unmatched: 5. Germline-derived CDR1 and CDR2 are DFQATT and SNEGSKA (reference sequence). For the CDR3, the DNA is TGCAGTGCCGAAAACAGGGGCGAGCAGTACTTC. Residues: CSAENRGEQYF.

The CDR3 DNA reads TGTGCCAGCAGTGACTCAGTCTATGGCTACACCTTC. It codes for CASSDSVYGYTF. This chain links TRBV25-1 with TRBJ1-2, with D hard to call. The CDR3 contains 12 residues. CDR1 is MGHDK and CDR2 is SYGVNS in the germline V gene. Trimming took off 3 bases at V and 4 bases at J, with 6 bases between the two ends.

The rearrangement links TRBV5-1 to TRBJ1-1; tentatively, D is TRBD1 (5 bases). The CDR3 extends over 17 amino acids. The V end was cut by 4 bases, the J end by 0 bases, with 19 bases between. Germline CDR1 and CDR2: SGHRS and YFSETQ. This CDR3 reads CASSPGGRANMNTEAFF. The CDR3 DNA follows: TGCGCCAGCAGCCCAGGAGGCAGGGCTAATATGAACACTGAAGCTTTCTTT.

V usage is TRBV7-2 and J usage is TRBJ1-1; D is possibly TRBD1 (6 bases). CDR1 is SGHTA, CDR2 FQGNSA, per germline. V was clipped by 4 bases and J by 0 bases, with 12 bases between them. The CDR3 length is 15 residues. DNA of the CDR3: TGTGCCAGCAGCTACTACAGGGCCATGAACACTGAAGCTTTCTTT. It codes for CASSYYRAMNTEAFF.

The V call is TRBV3-1 (or the pseudogene TRBV3-2), the J call TRBJ1-1; the D is unclear. CDR1 is LGHDT and CDR2 is YNNKEL in the germline V gene (reference sequence). V dropped 2 bases and J dropped 5 bases, with 12 bases sitting between them. The CDR3 totals 14 residues. The CDR3 here is CASSQRHSKTEAFF. The CDR3 DNA sequence: TGTGCCAGCAGCCAAAGGCATTCCAAGACTGAAGCTTTCTTT.

This rearrangement joins TRBV18 to TRBJ1-3, with D perhaps TRBD1 (5 bases). The CDR3 runs to 17 residues. Germline CDR1 is KGHSH and CDR2 is LQKENI. Trimming took off 0 bases at V and 0 bases at J, with 12 bases between the two ends. The CDR3 region has the DNA TGTGCCAGCTCACCACCGCACTCAGGGAGCTCTGGAAACACCATATATTTT. Translating gives CASSPPHSGSSGNTIYF.

This sequence joins TRBV21-1 and TRBJ2-5. TRBV21-1 is reported as a pseudogene. The CDR3 is 15 residues long. The CDR3 DNA reads TGTGCCAGCAGCAAAAACGGCCAAGGACAAGAGACCCAGTACTTC. Its protein is CASSKNGQGQETQYF.

This clone came up once. This chain connects TRBV2 to TRBJ1-1; a weak D match, TRBD1 (6 bases). This CDR3 spans 14 amino acids. CDR1 and CDR2 from the germline V gene are SNHLY and FYNNEI. V lost 5 bases and J lost 4, with 14 bases in between. The CDR3 region is CASSLGGDITEAFF. The CDR3 coding sequence is TGTGCCAGCAGTCTGGGGGGGGACATCACTGAAGCTTTCTTT.

The chain recombines TRBV19 with TRBJ1-1; no reliable D call. Trimming stripped 5 bases from V and 0 bases from J, with 10 bases between. This CDR3 spans 14 amino acids. The germline V gene encodes CDR1 LNHDA and CDR2 SQIVND (reference sequence). The CDR3 sequence is CASSLGPLNTEAFF. The CDR3 DNA reads as TGTGCCAGTAGTCTCGGGCCTTTGAACACTGAAGCTTTCTTT.

This clone was recorded once. The rearrangement uses TRBV2 and TRBJ1-2; tentatively, D is TRBD1 (6 bases). V shed 7 bases and J shed 4 bases, with 13 bases lying between them. This CDR3 has 13 residues. CDR1 and CDR2 (germline): SNHLY, FYNNEI. For the CDR3, the DNA is TGTGCCAGCACGGGGGGCTATGTCTATGGCTACACCTTC. This translates into CASTGGYVYGYTF.

This clone was seen once. This sequence joins TRBV5-6 and TRBJ1-1, with D perhaps matching TRBD1 (6 bases). This CDR3 comprises 16 residues. Germline V lookup: CDR1 SGHDT, CDR2 YYEEEE. V was shortened by 4 bases and J by 0 bases, with 16 bases between the two germline ends. CDR3 bases: TGTGCCAGCAGCCTCTCGGCGGGGGGCTTGAACACTGAAGCTTTCTTT. Translation: CASSLSAGGLNTEAFF.

V usage is TRBV5-5 and J usage is TRBJ1-1; TRBD1 aligns across 8 bases. V trimming: 5 bases; J trimming: 0 bases; junction bases outside the gene matches: 3. The length of the CDR3 is 14 residues. Germline CDR1 reads SGHKS; CDR2 reads YYEKEE (reference sequence). CDR3 protein: CASRLTGVNTEAFF. CDR3 bases: TGTGCCAGCAGACTGACAGGGGTGAACACTGAAGCTTTCTTT.

V usage is TRBV19 and J usage is TRBJ1-1, with TRBD1 as a possible D gene (5 bases). With 1 base removed from V and 10 bases from J, the gap between germline ends came to 13 bases. The germline gives CDR1 LNHDA, CDR2 SQIVND (reference sequence). CDR3 length: 13 amino acids. CDR3 in DNA: TGTGCCAGTAGTATAGCGGGGCAGCATGGAGCTTTCTTT. Its protein product is CASSIAGQHGAFF.

This chain links TRBV18 with TRBJ1-2; D gene ambiguous. CDR3 length: 14 residues. V lost 3 bases to trimming and J lost 7 bases, with 15 bases between them. CDR1 and CDR2 (germline): KGHSH, LQKENI. CDR3 bases: TGTGCCAGCTCACCGTATACCAGGTTCGGTGGCTACACCTTC. Translation: CASSPYTRFGGYTF.

This chain links TRBV7-9 with TRBJ1-3; 7 positions match TRBD1. Trimming at V came to 5 bases and at J to 4 bases, leaving 5 bases not matched to a gene. This CDR3 region has 14 residues. Germline lookup yields CDR1 SEHNR and CDR2 FQNEAQ (reference sequence). The CDR3 is CASSTYRGGNTIYF. The CDR3 DNA sequence: TGTGCCAGCAGCACCTACAGGGGAGGAAACACCATATATTTT.

In DNA, the CDR3 is TGTGCCAGCAGCTTTGCAGGACAGGGTCCCCACGAGCAGTACTTC. Its protein product is CASSFAGQGPHEQYF. The chain recombines TRBV12-1 with TRBJ2-7; the DNA was not compared with TRBD1, the D call given in the table. TRBV12-1 is a documented pseudogene. The CDR3 runs 15 residues.